One T cell receptor beta chain is described in this entry. Healthy adults negative for HIV, lacking recent acute infections or vaccinations, served as donors. The CD4+ fraction was divided into a CD45RA+ naive subset and a CD45RA-negative memory subset. The record originates from a study of shared clonotypes between healthy human individuals. TCRdb keeps only in-frame clones here, not all; method: immunoSEQ multiplex PCR. The sample lists under 1,100,000 clones, about 75% occurring once. The germline V gene encodes CDR1 SGHDN and CDR2 FVKESK. Trimming took off 2 bases at V and 2 bases at J, with 10 bases between the two ends. The length of the CDR3 is 15 residues.

This receptor was taken from a young man in good health. The chain joins TRBV14 to TRBJ2-1, with TRBD2 as a possible D gene (6 bases). The sequenced sample was memory CD4+ T cells sorted from blood. The sample's subset: CD45RA-negative fraction. DNA for the CDR3: TGTGCCAGCAGCCAATCGGGGAGGACCTACAATGAGCAGTTCTTC. It is translated as CASSQSGRTYNEQFF.